The 13 T cell receptor beta chains below come from one sample, sequenced in a study of blood T cell repertoires in COVID-19 (dated by TCRdb to the early 2020s). The library was prepared using the immunoSEQ multiplex PCR assay. In its TCRdb copy, this immuneACCESS table keeps in-frame sequences only and misses some clones. Where compared with another copy, unresolved V genes explain less than half of these, and the others have no known cause. This sample holds roughly 500,000 clones; about 91% were observed only once. The top ten clonotypes cover approximately 0.9% of the sample. The sample comprised peripheral blood. The source of these receptors is a man in his late teens or twenties with COVID-19, enrolled during active disease.

Only one count was recorded for this clone. The chain is built from TRBV7-6 and TRBJ2-1; a weak D match, TRBD1 (6 bases). This CDR3 region has 14 residues. CDR1 and CDR2 (germline): SGHVS, FNYEAQ. Trimming took off 3 bases at V and 2 bases at J, with 8 bases between the two ends. The CDR3 nucleotides read TGTGCCAGCAGCTTGGGGACACCCTACAATGAGCAGTTCTTC. This codes for CASSLGTPYNEQFF.

The J gene is TRBJ1-5, the V gene TRBV19, with TRBD1 identical over 9 bases. The V gene's germline CDR1 is LNHDA and CDR2 SQIVND (reference sequence). J was trimmed by 6 bases and V by 1 base; bases with no gene match: 7. The CDR3 is 16 residues long. The CDR3 region has the DNA TGTGCCAGTAGTATAGGGGGCAGGGGACAGGGTCAGCCCCAGCATTTT. This gives the protein CASSIGGRGQGQPQHF.

The chain couples TRBV27 to TRBJ1-6; D unresolved. V lost 7 bases and J 0 bases, leaving 19 bases between the germline ends. Germline CDR1 is MNHEY and CDR2 is SMNVEV (reference sequence). The CDR3 totals 18 residues. The CDR3 DNA reads TGTGCCAGCAAGAGGACTTCATATTTAAGCTCCTATAATTCACCCCTCCACTTT. Protein sequence: CASKRTSYLSSYNSPLHF.

The chain links TRBV5-5 to TRBJ2-1; D unresolved. Germline V CDR1 and CDR2: SGHKS, YYEKEE (reference sequence). V was shortened by 0 bases and J by 0 bases, with 10 bases between the two germline ends. This CDR3 is built from 16 residues. CDR3 region: CASSLGVWSSYNEQFF. The CDR3 DNA follows: TGTGCCAGCAGCTTGGGGGTCTGGAGCTCCTACAATGAGCAGTTCTTC.

V usage is TRBV19 and J usage is TRBJ1-2; a weak D match, TRBD1 (5 bases). Germline CDR1 and CDR2: LNHDA and SQIVND (reference sequence). The CDR3 loop spans 12 amino acids. Trimming took off 6 bases at V and 4 bases at J, with 9 bases between the two ends. DNA of the CDR3: TGTGCCAGTAGGGGACTCAGCTATGGCTACACCTTC. It yields the protein CASRGLSYGYTF. Filled out from reference TRBV19 and TRBJ1-2, the complete variable domain reads DGGITQSPKYLFRKEGQNVTLSCEQNLNHDAMYWYRQDPGQGLRLIYYSQIVNDFQKGDIAEGYSVSREKKESFPLTVTSAQKNPTAFYLCASRGLSYGYTFGSGTRLTVV.

The gene calls are TRBV4-2 and TRBJ1-1; no definite D call. Trimming stripped 3 bases from V and 3 bases from J, with 5 bases between. The length of the CDR3 is 12 residues. CDR1 is LGHNA and CDR2 is YNFKEQ in the germline V gene. CDR3 nucleotides: TGTGCCAGCAGCCAGGGCTACACTGAAGCTTTCTTT. It yields the protein CASSQGYTEAFF.

V gene TRBV21-1 combines with J gene TRBJ2-7; the table's D call, TRBD2, has no DNA check behind it. TRBV21-1 is a recognized pseudogene. The length of the CDR3 is 16 residues. The CDR3 loop reads CASESRDFLASYEQYF. In DNA form, the CDR3 reads TGTGCCAGCGAATCCCGGGATTTTTTGGCCTCCTACGAGCAGTACTTC.

The chain links TRBV5-8 to TRBJ2-1; a possible D gene is TRBD2 (6 bases). Germline assignment: CDR1 SGHTS and CDR2 YDEGEE. This CDR3 contains 14 residues. The V gene lost 3 bases and the J gene lost 7 bases, with 14 bases spanning the gap. The CDR3, as DNA: TGTGCCAGCAGCTCGGACGCGGGGAGGAATGAGCAGTTCTTC. Amino acid sequence: CASSSDAGRNEQFF.

The chain has TRBV19 and TRBJ2-1, with 7 bases aligning to TRBD2. This CDR3 is 16 amino acids long. The J segment lost 2 bases and the V segment lost 5 bases, leaving 9 bases of the junction unmatched. Looked up from germline, CDR1 is LNHDA and CDR2 is SQIVND (reference sequence). The chain's CDR3 is CASSWVRGGAYNEQFF. In DNA, the CDR3 is TGTGCCAGTAGTTGGGTCCGGGGAGGGGCCTACAATGAGCAGTTCTTC.

CDR3 region: CASSQDLGAEKLFF. The DNA for the CDR3 is TGTGCCAGCAGCCAAGATCTGGGGGCCGAAAAACTGTTTTTT. This chain connects TRBV3-1 (or the pseudogene TRBV3-2) to TRBJ1-4; TRBD1 might be the D (6 bases). CDR1 is LGHDT and CDR2 is YNNKEL in the germline V gene (reference sequence). The V end was cut by 0 bases, the J end by 8 bases, with 10 bases between. CDR3 size: 14 residues.

The rearrangement links TRBV10-3 to TRBJ2-1; D is possibly TRBD2 (6 bases). Trimming stripped 3 bases from V and 5 bases from J, with 11 bases between. CDR1 is ENHRY and CDR2 is SYGVKD in the germline V gene. This CDR3 comprises 14 residues. The CDR3 DNA reads TGTGCCATCAGTGATTCTAGCGTAGACAATGAGCAGTTCTTC. This translates into CAISDSSVDNEQFF.

The chain is built from TRBV7-8 and TRBJ1-1, with a possible D match to TRBD1 (5 bases). CDR1 is SGHVS, CDR2 FQNEAQ, per germline. V shed 7 bases and J shed 0 bases, with 12 bases lying between them. This CDR3 region has 14 residues. The CDR3 here is CASTPTDLNTEAFF. As DNA, the CDR3 is TGTGCCAGCACTCCGACAGACTTGAACACTGAAGCTTTCTTT.

The chain has TRBV7-8 and TRBJ2-5; 8 nucleotides line up with TRBD2. Germline CDR1 reads SGHVS; CDR2 reads FQNEAQ. The CDR3 runs 16 residues. V trimming: 5 bases; J trimming: 4 bases; junction bases outside the gene matches: 12. CDR3 nucleotide sequence: TGTGCCAGCAGCCCTCGGGGGGGGCTATACGCAGAGACCCAGTACTTC. It yields the protein CASSPRGGLYAETQYF.